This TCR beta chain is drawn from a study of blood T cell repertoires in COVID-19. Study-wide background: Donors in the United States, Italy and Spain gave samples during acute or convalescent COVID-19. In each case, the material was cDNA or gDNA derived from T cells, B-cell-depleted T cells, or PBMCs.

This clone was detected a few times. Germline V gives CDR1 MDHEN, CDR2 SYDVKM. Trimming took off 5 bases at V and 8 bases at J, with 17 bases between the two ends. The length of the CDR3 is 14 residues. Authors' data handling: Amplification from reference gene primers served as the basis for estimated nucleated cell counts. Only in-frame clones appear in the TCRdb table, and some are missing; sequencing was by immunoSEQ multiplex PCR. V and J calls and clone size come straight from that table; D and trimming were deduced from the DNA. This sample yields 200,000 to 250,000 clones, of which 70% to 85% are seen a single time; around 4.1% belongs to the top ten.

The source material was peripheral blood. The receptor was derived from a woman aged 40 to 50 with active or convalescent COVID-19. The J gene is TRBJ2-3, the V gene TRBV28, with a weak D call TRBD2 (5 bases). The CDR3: CASSPRAHGGTQYF. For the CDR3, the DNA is TGTGCCAGCAGTCCCCGGGCGCACGGAGGTACGCAGTATTTT.